These T cell receptor beta chains were read from a single sample in a study of T cell repertoires in cytomegalovirus infection. TCRdb redid the calling of the reads with MiXCR, one entry per CDR3 protein. The table records about 480,000 distinct CDR3 sequences, roughly 34% of them present only once. Their antigens remain unidentified. The sequencing here drew on cultured PBMCs, taken from culture after CMV antigen stimulation. These receptors came from a human donor in good health (CMV status not recorded). Some clones in this sample may be carry-over from other donors' samples. Each CDR3 is given with its conserved first and last residue. D genes are given only for firm matches. Clone size is given for some rows only: seen once, a few or many times, or a class if the clone is expanded.

clone size,J gene,D gene,V gene,CDR3 protein,CDR3 DNA
few,TRBJ1-4,.,TRBV7-9,CASSRQATLFF,TGTGCCAGCAGTCGACAAGCCACGCTGTTTTTT
.,TRBJ2-6,.,TRBV19,CASSVGAGANVLTF,TGTGCCAGTTCGGTCGGGGCTGGGGCCAACGTCCTGACTTTC
few,TRBJ2-1,TRBD1,TRBV12-3/TRBV12-4,CASNSGQASYNEQFF,TGTGCCAGCAATTCCGGACAGGCCTCCTACAATGAGCAGTTCTTC
.,TRBJ2-2,TRBD2,TRBV24-1,CATSELAGVPGELFF,TGTGCCACCAGTGAACTAGCGGGAGTTCCCGGGGAGCTGTTTTTT
.,TRBJ2-1,TRBD1,TRBV7-2,CASSLYPGQGAKNEQFF,TGTGCCAGCAGTCTTTACCCGGGACAGGGGGCGAAGAATGAGCAGTTCTTC
.,TRBJ2-5,.,TRBV6-8,CASSYPTRGTQYF,TGTGCCAGCAGTTATCCGACCAGAGGGACCCAGTACTTC
.,TRBJ2-3,TRBD2,TRBV20-1,CIAKKREGLDTQYF,TGCATTGCAAAGAAGCGGGAGGGCCTAGATACGCAGTATTTT
many,TRBJ2-1,TRBD2,TRBV7-2,CAAPLREGGNEQFF,TGTGCCGCTCCTCTACGGGAGGGAGGGAATGAGCAGTTCTTC
.,TRBJ2-5,.,TRBV12-3/TRBV12-4,CASTAGLAHETQYF,TGTGCCAGCACCGCGGGACTCGCCCATGAGACCCAGTACTTC
.,TRBJ2-5,TRBD2,TRBV7-6,CASRPGLAGAFQETQYF,TGTGCCAGCAGGCCGGGACTAGCGGGAGCATTCCAAGAGACCCAGTACTTC
.,TRBJ1-2,TRBD1,TRBV6-2/TRBV6-3,CASSWGDSGYTF,TGTGCCAGCAGTTGGGGGGACAGCGGCTACACCTTC
.,TRBJ1-1,.,TRBV6-5,CASSYRIAGPNTEAFF,TGTGCCAGCAGTTATAGAATTGCGGGTCCGAACACTGAAGCTTTCTTT
.,TRBJ1-2,.,TRBV12-3/TRBV12-4,CASSPGTDAYGYTF,TGTGCCAGCAGTCCCGGGACGGATGCCTATGGCTACACCTTC
.,TRBJ1-1,.,TRBV12-3/TRBV12-4,CASRSGVTNTEAFF,TGTGCCAGCAGATCAGGGGTGACGAACACTGAAGCTTTCTTT
few,TRBJ1-1,TRBD1,TRBV7-2,CASSLGRDSLEAFF,TGTGCCAGCAGCTTAGGGCGGGACAGCCTTGAAGCTTTCTTT
.,TRBJ2-1,.,TRBV11-2,CASSPLNYNEQFF,TGTGCCAGCAGCCCACTAAACTACAATGAGCAGTTCTTC
.,TRBJ1-1,TRBD1,TRBV7-8,CASSRIQGASVGTEAFF,TGTGCCAGCAGCCGAATACAGGGGGCGAGTGTAGGAACTGAAGCTTTCTTT
once,TRBJ2-5,.,TRBV9,CASSPHRETAVGTQYF,TGTGCCAGCAGCCCCCACCGTGAGACAGCCGTCGGGACCCAGTACTTC
many,TRBJ2-1,.,TRBV4-2,CASSQDETDPYNEQFF,TGTGCCAGCAGCCAAGATGAGACAGACCCCTACAATGAGCAGTTCTTC
few,TRBJ1-3,.,TRBV4-3,CASSQVLGNTIYF,TGCGCCAGCAGCCAAGTACTTGGAAACACCATATATTTT
.,TRBJ1-2,.,TRBV19,CASSPTPSESYGYTF,TGTGCCAGTAGTCCCACGCCGTCCGAAAGCTATGGCTACACCTTC
.,TRBJ2-1,.,TRBV9,CASSVEAYGGKSYNEQFF,TGTGCCAGCAGCGTAGAGGCTTACGGCGGGAAGTCCTACAATGAGCAGTTCTTC
.,TRBJ2-2,TRBD1,TRBV27,CASTRGGPGGIPGELFF,TGTGCCAGCACCCGAGGTGGGCCAGGGGGAATCCCCGGGGAGCTGTTTTTT
.,TRBJ2-7,.,TRBV28,CASKTALAPYEQYF,TGTGCCAGCAAAACGGCGCTAGCTCCCTACGAGCAGTACTTC
.,TRBJ2-7,.,TRBV18,CASSPIERTTAHF,TGTGCCAGCTCACCGATCGAGAGGACGACCGCGCACTTC
many,TRBJ2-5,.,TRBV3-1,CASSQEARHGGFQETQYF,TGTGCCAGCAGCCAAGAAGCGCGGCATGGCGGATTCCAAGAGACCCAGTACTTC
few,TRBJ2-7,.,TRBV4-2,CASSQGVREQYF,TGTGCCAGCAGCCAAGGAGTTCGCGAGCAGTACTTC
.,TRBJ2-5,TRBD1,TRBV5-6,CASRGQGKTQYF,TGTGCCAGCAGGGGACAGGGGAAGACCCAGTACTTC
.,TRBJ2-7,.,TRBV20-1,CSARVGGLDEQYF,TGCAGTGCTAGAGTTGGGGGACTCGACGAGCAGTACTTC
many,TRBJ1-3,TRBD1,TRBV7-2,CASSLKSGTGILGNTIYF,TGTGCCAGCAGCCTAAAGTCCGGGACAGGGATACTCGGAAACACCATATATTTT
.,TRBJ2-5,TRBD1,TRBV6-2/TRBV6-3,CASRIRDRGREETQYF,TGTGCCAGCAGGATCCGGGACAGGGGGCGCGAGGAGACCCAGTACTTC
.,TRBJ2-1,.,TRBV7-3,CASSRSGDSSYNEQFF,TGTGCCAGCAGCCGTAGCGGAGACAGCTCCTACAATGAGCAGTTCTTC
few,TRBJ2-1,TRBD1,TRBV11-3,CASSPTTGQNNEQFF,TGTGCCAGCAGCCCTACTACGGGACAGAACAATGAGCAGTTCTTC
few,TRBJ2-1,TRBD2,TRBV12-3/TRBV12-4,CASSLRTSGSHEQFF,TGTGCCAGCAGTTTAAGGACTAGCGGTAGCCATGAGCAGTTCTTC
.,TRBJ2-2,.,TRBV24-1,CATSDPGGRGRTGELFF,TGTGCCACCAGTGATCCGGGGGGCAGGGGGCGAACCGGGGAGCTGTTTTTT
.,TRBJ2-2,TRBD2,TRBV5-4,CASSPPSGRANTGELFF,TGTGCCAGCAGCCCTCCTAGCGGGAGGGCCAACACCGGGGAGCTGTTTTTT
.,TRBJ1-5,.,TRBV28,CASSINQPQHF,TGTGCCAGCAGTATCAATCAGCCCCAGCATTTT
.,TRBJ2-7,.,TRBV11-2,CASRQATYEQYF,TGTGCCAGCAGACAGGCGACCTACGAGCAGTACTTC
.,TRBJ1-1,.,TRBV6-2/TRBV6-3,CASSYGAKASEAFF,TGTGCCAGCAGTTACGGAGCCAAAGCGTCCGAAGCTTTCTTT
few,TRBJ2-1,TRBD2,TRBV11-2,CASSLDYGRPPNEQFF,TGTGCCAGCAGCTTAGATTACGGGAGGCCCCCCAATGAGCAGTTCTTC
.,TRBJ2-1,.,TRBV6-2/TRBV6-3,CASSYEAGSSYNEQFF,TGTGCCAGCAGTTACGAGGCGGGAAGCTCCTACAATGAGCAGTTCTTC
once,TRBJ1-1,TRBD1,TRBV7-4,CASRTIQGANTEAFF,TGTGCCAGCAGAACAATACAGGGGGCGAACACTGAAGCTTTCTTT
.,TRBJ1-1,.,TRBV27,CASSGQFTKNTEAFF,TGTGCCAGCAGCGGACAGTTTACAAAGAACACTGAAGCTTTCTTT
.,TRBJ1-2,.,TRBV4-3,CASSPRGQGESYGYTF,TGCGCCAGCAGCCCCCGCGGGCAGGGAGAAAGCTATGGCTACACCTTC
few,TRBJ2-1,.,TRBV6-2/TRBV6-3,CASSARGSGNEQFF,TGTGCCAGCAGTGCCAGGGGTTCGGGGAATGAGCAGTTCTTC
.,TRBJ2-2,TRBD1,TRBV12-3/TRBV12-4,CASRESGTGLTGELFF,TGTGCCAGCAGGGAATCCGGGACAGGGCTCACCGGGGAGCTGTTTTTT
few,TRBJ1-1,.,TRBV28,CASRPIYRQDLNTEAFF,TGTGCCAGCAGGCCTATATACCGACAGGATTTGAACACTGAAGCTTTCTTT
.,TRBJ2-1,.,TRBV7-9,CASSLWEDNEQFF,TGTGCCAGCAGCTTATGGGAAGACAATGAGCAGTTCTTC
few,TRBJ2-1,.,TRBV20-1,CSARYQNEQFF,TGCAGTGCTAGATACCAGAATGAGCAGTTCTTC
.,TRBJ2-2,TRBD2,TRBV12-3/TRBV12-4,CASSLWEGNTGELFF,TGTGCCAGCAGTCTCTGGGAGGGGAACACCGGGGAGCTGTTTTTT
few,TRBJ2-5,TRBD2,TRBV7-9,CASSRSGLAGGTHETQYF,TGTGCCAGCAGCCGAAGTGGACTAGCGGGAGGGACCCACGAGACCCAGTACTTC
few,TRBJ2-3,.,TRBV12-3/TRBV12-4,CASRLSGATQYF,TGTGCCAGCAGGCTATCCGGCGCTACGCAGTATTTT
many,TRBJ2-2,TRBD1,TRBV12-3/TRBV12-4,CASSLGGGTGELFF,TGTGCCAGCAGCTTAGGGGGCGGCACCGGGGAGCTGTTTTTT
few,TRBJ2-1,TRBD2,TRBV27,CASSLISGGTMPGKQFF,TGTGCCAGCAGTTTAATTTCTGGCGGGACTATGCCGGGGAAGCAGTTCTTC
few,TRBJ2-5,TRBD2,TRBV12-3/TRBV12-4,CASSYSGTEETQYF,TGTGCCAGCAGTTATAGCGGGACGGAGGAGACCCAGTACTTC